The subject of this entry is one TCR beta chain. This entry comes from a study of blood T cell repertoires in COVID-19. In the source study's methods: Amplification with reference gene primers provided the estimates of nucleated cell counts. Using immunoSEQ multiplex PCR, the repertoire was profiled, and TCRdb retains in-frame clones only, with some absent. V and J calls and clone size come straight from that table; D and trimming were deduced from the DNA. This sample has roughly 100,000 clones; 85% to 95% occur once, and the top ten carry less than 7.5%. This CDR3 is built from 14 residues. The V segment lost 0 bases and the J segment 11 bases; nucleotides outside the gene matches: 7. Germline CDR1 and CDR2: SGHDT and YYEEEE.

Material: peripheral blood. The chain couples TRBV5-6 to TRBJ1-4, with TRBD1 matching over 7 bases. This clonotype was obtained from a man aged 45-65 years with active COVID-19. The CDR3 protein is CASSLAGLQGKLFF. Here the CDR3 DNA reads TGTGCCAGCAGCTTGGCCGGCCTACAGGGGAAACTGTTTTTT.